The present TCR beta chain was sequenced within a study of T cell responses to AZD1222 COVID-19 vaccine. Pooled together were second doses at about 4 or about 12 weeks. The CDR3 runs to 14 residues. V was shortened by 5 bases and J by 6 bases, with 14 bases between the two germline ends. Germline CDR1 is LNHDA and CDR2 is SQIVND (reference sequence). As concerns this clone: Its antigen remains unidentified.

The study's findings and limits: Across spike, vaccine-associated CD4 TCRs were found, dominant at 160-218 and 743-854.

TCRdb's table, derived via immunoSEQ multiplex PCR, lists solely in-frame clones and lacks some. The profile shows 180,000 or so clones, about 91% of them singletons. The sample here was peripheral blood, taken 28 days after the second AZD1222 dose. This chain links TRBV19 with TRBJ1-5, with D unclear. The TCR originated in an adult who received the AZD1222 COVID-19 vaccine. The CDR3 here is CASSPLRGVQPQHF. CDR3 bases: TGTGCCAGTAGTCCCCTCCGGGGTGTTCAGCCCCAGCATTTT.